The clone carrying this T cell receptor (beta chain) was detected ten times or more. Its antigen is currently unknown. The V and J ends lost 1 base and 0 bases respectively, with 11 bases between them. Germline V CDR1 and CDR2: SGDLS, YYNGEE. The CDR3 consists of 15 residues. The sample belongs to a study of blood T cells in healthy people across ages. Study-level results: Investigators viewed diversity estimates from one million T cells as underestimates, the study reported.

A sample-barcoded 5' primer and a J-beta primer mix were used in a second PCR of roughly 6 to 11 cycles. Each CDR3 protein is one row after TCRdb ran MiXCR on the 5' RACE reads. This sample has some 760,000 distinct CDR3 sequences, with around 25% found just once. The same data also went into a second study, on T cells of mothers and their children.

The V and J genes are TRBV9 and TRBJ2-7, with D maybe TRBD2 (5 bases). This TCR was sampled from a boy under 18 in good health. The sequencing sample was made of blood. CDR3 nucleotide sequence: TGTGCCAGCAGCGTATTGCCGGGGTCCTCCTACGAGCAGTACTTC. This gives the protein CASSVLPGSSYEQYF. The full variable domain, with the rest looked up from reference TRBV9 and TRBJ2-7, is DSGVTQTPKHLITATGQRVTLRCSPRSGDLSVYWYQQSLDQGLQFLIQYYNGEERAKGNILERFSAQQFPDLHSELNLSSLELGDSALYFCASSVLPGSSYEQYFGPGTRLTVT.